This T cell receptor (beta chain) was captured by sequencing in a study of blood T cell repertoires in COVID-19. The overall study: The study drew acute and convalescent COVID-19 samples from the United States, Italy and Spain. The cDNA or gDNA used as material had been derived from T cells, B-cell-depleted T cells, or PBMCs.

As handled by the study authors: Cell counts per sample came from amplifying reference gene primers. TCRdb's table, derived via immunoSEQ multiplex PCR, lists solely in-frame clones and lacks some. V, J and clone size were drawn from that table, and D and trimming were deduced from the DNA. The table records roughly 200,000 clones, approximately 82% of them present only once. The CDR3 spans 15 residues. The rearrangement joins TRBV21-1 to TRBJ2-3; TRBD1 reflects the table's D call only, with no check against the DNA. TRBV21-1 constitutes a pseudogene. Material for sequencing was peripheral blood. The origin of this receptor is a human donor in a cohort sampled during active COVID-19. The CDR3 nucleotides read TGTGCCAGCAGCAAACAAGAGGGGGCATTAGATACGCAGTATTTT. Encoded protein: CASSKQEGALDTQYF.